The source of this T cell receptor (beta chain) is a study of identifying expanded T cells in peripheral blood. Study-level results: Across healthy donors, higher total template counts meant significantly greater approximately 2-week count variance.

CDR3 length: 13 residues. Germline CDR1 and CDR2: KGHSH and LQKENI. V was clipped by 4 bases and J by 1 base, with 4 bases between them. Collection occurred without any documented infections or immune events in donors. Libraries were prepared by immunoSEQ multiplex PCR; TCRdb keeps only in-frame clonotypes and omits some of them. The sample carries 90,000 to 110,000 clones, about 88% recorded once. Notes on this clone: Antigen: not known.

This chain links TRBV18 with TRBJ2-2; D uncertain. This receptor was identified in a person aged 18 to 75 in good health. Sequences were obtained from blood. This CDR3 is CASSRQNTGELFF. The CDR3 DNA follows: TGTGCCAGCTCACGTCAGAACACCGGGGAGCTGTTTTTT.